This record looks at one T cell receptor (beta chain) sequence and its context. CDR1 SGHVS and CDR2 FNYEAQ come from the germline V gene. The CDR3 runs 17 residues. V shed 5 bases and J 8 bases; nucleotides not matched to a gene: 18. This specimen comes from a study of blood T cell repertoires in COVID-19. Study in general: Spain, Italy and the United States supplied samples that represented acute and convalescent COVID-19. From T cells, B-cell-depleted T cells, or PBMCs came the material, which was cDNA or gDNA.

The protocol was immunoSEQ multiplex PCR, while the TCRdb copy is restricted to in-frame clones and leaves out a portion. The sample records about 280,000 clones, 85% to 90% being singletons. The sequence derives from a man between 40 and 49 years old with acute or convalescent COVID-19. The V call is TRBV7-6, the J call TRBJ2-3; 8 bases align to TRBD2. The sequenced sample consisted of peripheral blood. This CDR3 reads CASSPVEGLGILATQYF. The DNA for the CDR3 is TGTGCCAGCAGCCCCGTCGAGGGACTAGGAATTCTGGCTACGCAGTATTTT.